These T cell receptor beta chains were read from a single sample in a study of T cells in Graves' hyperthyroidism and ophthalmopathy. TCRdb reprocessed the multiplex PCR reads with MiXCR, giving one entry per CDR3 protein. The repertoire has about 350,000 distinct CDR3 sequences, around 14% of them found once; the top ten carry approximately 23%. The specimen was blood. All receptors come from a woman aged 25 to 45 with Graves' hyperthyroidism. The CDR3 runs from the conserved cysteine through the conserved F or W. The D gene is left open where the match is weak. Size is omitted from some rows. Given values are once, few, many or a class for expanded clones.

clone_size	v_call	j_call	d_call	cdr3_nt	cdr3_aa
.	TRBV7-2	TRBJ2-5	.	TGTGCCAGCAGCACCGGTCGGGGCGTTGAGACCCAGTACTTC	CASSTGRGVETQYF
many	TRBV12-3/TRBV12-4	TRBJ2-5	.	TGTGCCACGAGGACTGGACTCCGGGAGACCCAGTACTTC	CATRTGLRETQYF
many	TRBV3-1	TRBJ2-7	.	TGTGCCAGCAGCCAGACTAGTTACGAGCAGTACTTC	CASSQTSYEQYF
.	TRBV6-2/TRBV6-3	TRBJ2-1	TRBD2	TGTGCCAGCACTCCGGGGGTAGCGGGAGCCCATGAGCAGTTCTTC	CASTPGVAGAHEQFF
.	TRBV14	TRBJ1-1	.	TGTGCCAGCAGCCCTACACAGGCAAAGGGTACTGAAGCTTTCTTT	CASSPTQAKGTEAFF
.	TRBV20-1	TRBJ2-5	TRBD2	TGCATGGGCCAGCGGGGGCAAGAGACCCAGTACTTC	CMGQRGQETQYF
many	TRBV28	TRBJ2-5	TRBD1	TGTGCCAGCAGTTTCCAACAGGGGGTCTGGGAGACCCAGTACTTC	CASSFQQGVWETQYF
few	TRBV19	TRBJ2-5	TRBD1	TGTGCCAGTAGTCCCCCCAGGGGGAGTGGGGAGACCCAGTACTTC	CASSPPRGSGETQYF
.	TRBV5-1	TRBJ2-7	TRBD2	TGCGCCAGCAGCAGCGGACTAGCGGGATCCAACGAGCAGTACTTC	CASSSGLAGSNEQYF
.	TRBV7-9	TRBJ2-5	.	TGTGCCAGCTGCCCGGGGACTTCCCTCGAGACCCAGTACTTC	CASCPGTSLETQYF
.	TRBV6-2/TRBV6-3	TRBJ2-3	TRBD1	TGTGCCAGCAGTCACAGGGGGAGTTCTAGCACAGATACGCAGTATTTT	CASSHRGSSSTDTQYF
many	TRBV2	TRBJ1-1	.	TGTGCCAGCAGTGACGAGGACAGCTCATTCTCAGAAGCTTTCTTT	CASSDEDSSFSEAFF
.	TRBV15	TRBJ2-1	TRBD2	TGTGCCACCAGCAGAGATAGCGGGGCGGCCTACAATGAGCAGTTCTTC	CATSRDSGAAYNEQFF
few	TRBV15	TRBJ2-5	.	TGTGCCACCAGCAGAGATTTAACCCCTCCTCACCAGTACTTC	CATSRDLTPPHQYF
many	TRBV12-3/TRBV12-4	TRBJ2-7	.	TGTGCCAGCGGCCGGTTTGATGGGTCATCCTACGAGCAGTACTTC	CASGRFDGSSYEQYF
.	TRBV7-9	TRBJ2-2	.	TGTGCCAGCAGCTTAGCCGCACAGGGGGAGCTGTTTTTT	CASSLAAQGELFF
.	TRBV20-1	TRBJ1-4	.	TGCAGTGCTAGAGGGACAAACCAAGGAGAAAAACTGTTTTTT	CSARGTNQGEKLFF
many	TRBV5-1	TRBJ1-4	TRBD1	TGCGCCAGCAGCCTGGGGACAGCAACTAATGAAAAACTGTTTTTT	CASSLGTATNEKLFF
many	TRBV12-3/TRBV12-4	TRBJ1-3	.	TGTGCCAGCAGTTTATTTGCGGGAAACACCATATATTTT	CASSLFAGNTIYF
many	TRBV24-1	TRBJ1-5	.	TGTGCCACCAGTGTGGGGCGGATGGATCAGCCCCAGCATTTT	CATSVGRMDQPQHF
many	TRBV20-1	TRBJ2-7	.	TGCAGTGCCGAGGCGGGATTAGGATCCTACGAGCAGTACTTC	CSAEAGLGSYEQYF
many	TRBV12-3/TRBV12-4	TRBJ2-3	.	TGTGCCAGCAGTTATATTCCTCTAAGCACAGATACGCAGTATTTT	CASSYIPLSTDTQYF
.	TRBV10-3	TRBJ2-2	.	TGTGCCGCGGGGGCGGACCTTTCCGGGGAGCTGTTTTTT	CAAGADLSGELFF
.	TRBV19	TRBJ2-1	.	TGTGCCAGTACCGGGCTGGGCCGGCAGTTCTTC	CASTGLGRQFF
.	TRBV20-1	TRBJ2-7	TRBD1	TGCAGTGCTAGGAGGGACAGAACCTACGAGCAGTACTTC	CSARRDRTYEQYF
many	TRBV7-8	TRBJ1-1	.	TGTGCCAGCAGCTTAATAACGAACACTGAAGCTTTCTTT	CASSLITNTEAFF
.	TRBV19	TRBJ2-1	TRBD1	TGTGCCAGTAAACCACCGGGACAGGGGGCAGTGGGTGAGCAGTTCTTC	CASKPPGQGAVGEQFF
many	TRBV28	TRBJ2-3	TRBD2	TGTGCCAGCAGTTCCCCCATAGCGGGAGGAACAGATACGCAGTATTTT	CASSSPIAGGTDTQYF
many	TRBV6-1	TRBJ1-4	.	TGTGCCAGCACCTATCCCATTGGGGCAAAAAATGAAAAACTGTTTTTT	CASTYPIGAKNEKLFF
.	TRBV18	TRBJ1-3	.	TGTGCCAGCTCACCAGACAGCGGGCACACCATATATTTT	CASSPDSGHTIYF